This T cell receptor (beta chain) originates from a study of T cells after yellow fever vaccination. V was pared by 7 bases and J by 8 bases, with 14 bases of the junction left unmatched. The CDR3 spans 14 residues. Germline values: CDR1 SGHRS, CDR2 YFSETQ. In its sample, this clonotype was seen many times. The TCR cDNA carried a universal primer site and UMIs from 5'RACE template switching. MiXCR, applied by TCRdb to the 5' RACE reads, yields one record per CDR3 protein. Among under 350,000 distinct CDR3 sequences, about 4% were seen once, and the ten largest hold about 22%. The rearrangement joins TRBV5-1 to TRBJ1-1; the match to TRBD1 covers 7 bases. Material: PBMCs, obtained 5 days after the yellow fever booster vaccination. The sequence was collected from a man aged 18 to 30 who received the YFV17D yellow fever vaccine. CDR3 residues: CASGSSQGQLEAFF. CDR3 in DNA: TGCGCCAGCGGATCCTCCCAGGGACAGCTCGAAGCTTTCTTT.